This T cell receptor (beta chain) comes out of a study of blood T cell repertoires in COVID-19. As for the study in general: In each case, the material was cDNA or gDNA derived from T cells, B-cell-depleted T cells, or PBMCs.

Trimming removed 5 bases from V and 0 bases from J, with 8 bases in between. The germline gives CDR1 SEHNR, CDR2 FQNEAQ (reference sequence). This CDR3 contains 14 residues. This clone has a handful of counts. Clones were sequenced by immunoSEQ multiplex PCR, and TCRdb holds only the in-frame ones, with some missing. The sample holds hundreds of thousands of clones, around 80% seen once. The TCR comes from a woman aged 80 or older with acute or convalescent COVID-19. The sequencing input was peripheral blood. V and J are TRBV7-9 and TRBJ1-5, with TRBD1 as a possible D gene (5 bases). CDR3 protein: CASSPTDSNQPQHF. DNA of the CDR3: TGTGCCAGCAGCCCGACAGATAGCAATCAGCCCCAGCATTTT.